One T cell receptor (beta chain) is described in this entry. Per the original data handling: The authors estimated nucleated cell counts from reference gene primer amplification. The data were produced by immunoSEQ multiplex PCR, yet TCRdb's version contains in-frame clones alone and is incomplete. That table supplies the V and J calls and clone size; D and trimming were determined from the DNA. The data hold 150,000 or so clones, with 84% observed a single time. These data come from a study of blood T cell repertoires in COVID-19. In the study overall: COVID-19 samples from acute and convalescent phases originated in the United States, Italy and Spain. T cells, B-cell-depleted T cells, or PBMCs provided the cDNA or gDNA that served as material.

The sequence derives from a man aged 40-49 years who had recovered from COVID-19. The source material was peripheral blood.

DNA of the CDR3: TGTGCCAGCAGCTTAAGTACCGGGGCAGATACGCAGTATTTT. Its protein product is CASSLSTGADTQYF. The rearrangement links TRBV7-3 to TRBJ2-3; D may be TRBD2 (5 bases). Germline CDR1 reads SGHTA; CDR2 reads FQGTGA. V lost 1 base, J lost 4 bases, and 9 bases lay in between. There are 14 residues in the CDR3. Supplemented by reference TRBV7-3 and TRBJ2-3, the full variable domain reads GAGVSQTPSNKVTEKGKYVELRCDPISGHTALYWYRQSLGQGPEFLIYFQGTGAADDSGLPNDRFFAVRPEGSVSTLKIQRTERGDSAVYLCASSLSTGADTQYFGPGTRLTVL.